Below, 20 T cell receptor beta chains from the same sample are listed, as sequenced in a study of shared clonotypes between healthy human individuals (dated by TCRdb to the early 2020s). The library was built by means of the immunoSEQ multiplex PCR assay. This is the immuneACCESS table as TCRdb keeps it, with only in-frame sequences that have V and J called. A part of the clones is gone; compared with another copy, unresolved V genes explain less than half, and the rest is unexplained. The sample table shows under 600,000 clones, and approximately 95% are seen once. Together, the top ten hold around 0.067% of the sample. Input material: naive CD4+ T cells sorted from blood. The meaning of the sample's cell subset or site label: CD45RA+ positively selected. These receptor sequences come from a woman in her twenties or thirties in good health.

V and J are TRBV28 and TRBJ1-3, with a tentative D call TRBD1 (6 bases). Germline V lookup: CDR1 MDHEN, CDR2 SYDVKM. The CDR3 runs 15 residues. CDR3 protein: CIVLAGVASGNTIYF. The CDR3 DNA is TGTATTGTACTGGCAGGGGTTGCCTCTGGAAACACCATATATTTT.

The gene calls are TRBV7-2 and TRBJ2-1; 11 bases agree with TRBD2. The ends lost 5 bases at V and 9 bases at J; junction bases unmatched: 12. The CDR3 runs to 16 residues. Looked up from germline, CDR1 is SGHTA and CDR2 is FQGNSA. The CDR3 spells CASSPQGSGRAGEQFF. DNA of the CDR3: TGTGCCAGCAGCCCTCAGGGTAGCGGGAGGGCCGGTGAGCAGTTCTTC. Together with reference TRBV7-2 and TRBJ2-1, the CDR3 gives the full variable domain: GAGVSQSPSNKVTEKGKDVELRCDPISGHTALYWYRQSLGQGLEFLIYFQGNSAPDKSGLPSDRFSAERTGGSVSTLTIQRTQQEDSAVYLCASSPQGSGRAGEQFFGPGTRLTVL.

This chain joins TRBV11-2 and TRBJ2-7; the D is unclear. The CDR3 is 11 residues long. The V and J ends lost 5 bases and 4 bases respectively, with 6 bases between them. The germline gives CDR1 SGHAT, CDR2 FQNNGV. The CDR3 coding sequence is TGTGCCAGCAGCCCTTTATACGAGCAGTACTTC. As protein: CASSPLYEQYF.

The chain recombines TRBV10-1 with TRBJ1-1; 9 bases agree with TRBD1. Unmatched junction bases numbered 10, after V lost 6 bases and J lost 5 bases. The CDR3 spans 15 residues. Germline values: CDR1 WNHNN, CDR2 SYGVQD (reference sequence). CDR3: CASSANAGTGTEAFF. CDR3 nucleotides: TGCGCCAGCAGCGCGAACGCCGGGACAGGGACTGAAGCTTTCTTT.

This chain joins TRBV5-1 and TRBJ2-7; D is ambiguous. Trimming cost V 0 bases and J 3 bases, with 10 bases left between them. CDR1 and CDR2 from the germline V gene are SGHRS and YFSETQ. The CDR3 runs 14 residues. The CDR3 region has the DNA TGCGCCAGCAGCTTGGACCAGGAGATCTACGAGCAGTACTTC. This encodes CASSLDQEIYEQYF.

The chain employs TRBV5-1 and TRBJ2-1; 9 nucleotides align to TRBD1. Losses at the gene ends were 5 bases for V and 0 bases for J; bases not matched to a gene: 3. Germline V gene data show CDR1 as SGHRS and CDR2 as YFSETQ. This CDR3 comprises 15 residues. The chain's CDR3 is CASSGTGSSYNEQFF. CDR3 bases: TGCGCCAGCAGTGGGACAGGGAGCTCCTACAATGAGCAGTTCTTC.

The J gene is TRBJ2-1, the V gene TRBV27; TRBD2 aligns across 12 bases. Germline trimming cut 3 bases from V and 8 bases from J; bases unmatched to any gene: 11. The CDR3 has 17 amino acids. Per the germline V gene, CDR1 is MNHEY and CDR2 is SMNVEV (reference sequence). CDR3 in amino acids: CASSFTIPGLAGYEQFF. DNA of the CDR3: TGTGCCAGCAGTTTCACGATCCCGGGACTAGCGGGTTATGAGCAGTTCTTC.

The table lists this clone with a count of one. The rearrangement uses TRBV28 and TRBJ1-2, with D possibly matching TRBD1 (6 bases). Germline V gene lookup returns CDR1 MDHEN and CDR2 SYDVKM. V lost 7 bases and J 8 bases, leaving 23 bases between the germline ends. The CDR3 totals 15 residues. The chain's CDR3 is CASTVSINRVGGYTF. DNA for the CDR3: TGTGCCAGCACGGTGTCGATTAACAGGGTCGGAGGCTACACCTTC.

V and J are TRBV27 and TRBJ1-5, with a tentative D call TRBD1 (5 bases). In germline, CDR1 is MNHEY, CDR2 SMNVEV (reference sequence). The CDR3 spans 16 residues. Trimming removed 4 bases from V and 6 bases from J, with 19 bases in between. The chain's CDR3 is CASSYTGTEPPQPQHF. In DNA form, the CDR3 reads TGTGCCAGCAGTTATACCGGGACTGAGCCCCCTCAGCCCCAGCATTTT.

This clone was counted a single time. Other DNA sequences in this sample translate to the same CDR3. V and J are TRBV4-1 and TRBJ2-5; D is uncertain. The CDR3 has 13 amino acids. Trimming cost V 1 base and J 4 bases, with 7 bases left between them. CDR1 and CDR2 from the germline V gene are MGHRA and YSYEKL. The CDR3 DNA is TGCGCCAGCAGCCAAGGGGGTTTAGAGACCCAGTACTTC. Its translation: CASSQGGLETQYF.

The genes are TRBV5-1 and TRBJ2-6; D unclear. In germline, CDR1 is SGHRS, CDR2 YFSETQ. Trimming removed 4 bases from V and 1 base from J, with 9 bases in between. The length of the CDR3 is 15 residues. As DNA, the CDR3 is TGCGCCAGCAGCCCGGACGGGTCTGGGGCCAACGTCCTGACTTTC. This translates into CASSPDGSGANVLTF.

This chain uses TRBV10-3 with TRBJ2-4; perhaps TRBD2 as D (5 bases). With 2 bases removed from V and 0 bases from J, the gap between germline ends came to 11 bases. This CDR3 comprises 16 residues. Germline assignment: CDR1 ENHRY and CDR2 SYGVKD. The CDR3 loop reads CAISERAGLAKNIQYF. CDR3 in DNA: TGTGCCATCAGTGAGCGGGCGGGTCTAGCCAAAAACATTCAGTACTTC.

The chain employs TRBV7-9 and TRBJ1-1; no clear D. In germline, CDR1 is SEHNR, CDR2 FQNEAQ (reference sequence). The CDR3 spans 13 residues. V shed 2 bases and J shed 1 base, with 5 bases lying between them. CDR3 sequence (DNA): TGTGCCAGCAGCTTAAGTCAGAACACTGAAGCTTTCTTT. This codes for CASSLSQNTEAFF.

The rearrangement uses TRBV7-9 and TRBJ2-7; the D call may be TRBD1 or TRBD2 (5 bases each). Trimming cost V 5 bases and J 6 bases, with 11 bases left between them. Germline V lookup: CDR1 SEHNR, CDR2 FQNEAQ (reference sequence). The CDR3 has 12 amino acids. The CDR3 protein is CASSPGRSEQYF. CDR3 DNA: TGTGCCAGCAGCCCGGGACGAAGCGAGCAGTACTTC.

The CDR3 nucleotides are TGTGCCAGCAGCTTTATAGGGACAGTCCAAAAAGGATATGGCTACACCTTC. This translates into CASSFIGTVQKGYGYTF. J is TRBJ1-2 and V is TRBV5-5; 7 nucleotides line up with TRBD1. Looked up from germline, CDR1 is SGHKS and CDR2 is YYEKEE (reference sequence). V shed 2 bases, J shed 5 bases, and the junction held 15 bases outside the gene matches. This CDR3 comprises 17 residues. Together with reference TRBV5-5 and TRBJ1-2, the CDR3 gives the full variable domain: DAGVTQSPTHLIKTRGQQVTLRCSPISGHKSVSWYQQVLGQGPQFIFQYYEKEERGRGNFPDRFSARQFPNYSSELNVNALLLGDSALYLCASSFIGTVQKGYGYTFGSGTRLTVV.

The chain uses TRBV5-1 and TRBJ2-1; 7 nucleotides agree with TRBD2. V shed 4 bases and J 3 bases; nucleotides not matched to a gene: 4. Germline values: CDR1 SGHRS, CDR2 YFSETQ. CDR3 length equals 14 residues. Here the CDR3 DNA reads TGCGCCAGCAGCGAGACTAGCTACTACAATGAGCAGTTCTTC. Amino acid sequence: CASSETSYYNEQFF. The full variable domain, with the rest looked up from reference TRBV5-1 and TRBJ2-1, is KAGVTQTPRYLIKTRGQQVTLSCSPISGHRSVSWYQQTPGQGLQFLFEYFSETQRNKGNFPGRFSGRQFSNSRSEMNVSTLELGDSALYLCASSETSYYNEQFFGPGTRLTVL.

V gene TRBV4-1 combines with J gene TRBJ1-2; 7 bases line up with TRBD1. Germline trimming cut 4 bases from V and 4 bases from J; bases unmatched to any gene: 15. The CDR3 covers 17 residues. Looked up from germline, CDR1 is MGHRA and CDR2 is YSYEKL. The CDR3 loop reads CASSLRLDRSSPYGYTF. CDR3 coding DNA: TGCGCCAGCAGCCTCCGTCTGGACAGGTCGTCTCCCTATGGCTACACCTTC.

This clone has just a few counts. The rearrangement links TRBV6-1 to TRBJ1-2, with a weak D call TRBD1 (5 bases). Germline V gene sequence: CDR1 MNHNS, CDR2 SASEGT. The germline V and J ends were trimmed by 10 bases and 4 bases, with 19 bases remaining between them. This CDR3 has 14 amino acids. The CDR3 nucleotides read TGTGCCACCCGACGGGGGGTTCGTGGCTATGGCTACACCTTC. The encoded protein is CATRRGVRGYGYTF.

This chain joins TRBV19 and TRBJ1-1, with D perhaps TRBD1 (5 bases). The CDR3 contains 14 residues. V was shortened by 6 bases and J by 5 bases, with 16 bases between the two germline ends. From germline, CDR1 is LNHDA and CDR2 SQIVND (reference sequence). Here the CDR3 reads CASSTSQGGTEAFF. Written as DNA, the CDR3 is TGTGCCAGTAGCACTAGCCAGGGTGGTACTGAAGCTTTCTTT.

Only one count was recorded for this clone. CDR3 amino acids: CASSARGSSSGANVLTF. CDR3 nucleotides: TGTGCCAGCAGCGCCAGGGGGTCGAGCTCTGGGGCCAACGTCCTGACTTTC. The chain combines TRBV7-3 with TRBJ2-6, with 7 bases aligning to TRBD1. The CDR3 consists of 17 residues. J gave up 0 bases and V 5 bases, and 7 bases lay outside the gene matches. CDR1 SGHTA and CDR2 FQGTGA come from the germline V gene.